A selection of T cell receptor beta chains follows, all from one sample in a study of T cells in Graves' hyperthyroidism and ophthalmopathy. MiXCR was run by TCRdb on the multiplex PCR reads, yielding one entry per CDR3 protein. The sample includes approximately 640,000 distinct CDR3 sequences, just under 45% of them seen just once. The sample comprised peripheral blood or thyroid tissue (not recorded which). All receptors come from an adult man with Graves' disease, either hyperthyroidism or ophthalmopathy (not recorded which). Both conserved end residues are part of each CDR3. Fields, in order: J gene, clone size, V gene, D gene, CDR3 protein. D genes are given only for firm matches. The size field is filled for only some rows; it gives once, few, many or a size class.

TRBJ1-1 once TRBV7-9 TRBD1 CASRPGQGARLGTEAFF
TRBJ1-2 few TRBV7-9 TRBD1 CASGQALLGYGYTF
TRBJ2-1 NA TRBV2 TRBD2 CASSEEWKLAGGEQFF
NA NA TRBV2 TRBD1 CASSEGGTGRIKETQYF
TRBJ2-7 NA TRBV7-8 TRBD1 CASSLDRGQGSYEQYF
TRBJ1-3 NA TRBV12-3/TRBV12-4 NA CASSLWSSGNTIYF
TRBJ2-5 NA TRBV5-1 NA CASSGGTGRGETLYF
TRBJ1-1 few TRBV14 NA CASSRGFTEAFF
TRBJ2-3 NA TRBV5-4 TRBD2 CASSLSTSGTDTQYF
TRBJ2-7 NA TRBV7-4 TRBD1 CAISVALRGREQYF
TRBJ2-7 many TRBV24-1 NA CATSDRGYEQYF
TRBJ1-3 NA TRBV2 NA CASSRGRRNTIYF
TRBJ2-7 NA TRBV7-6 TRBD1 CASSLTGGFYEQYF
TRBJ1-5 many TRBV2 NA CASSGNNNSGRHF
TRBJ1-2 NA TRBV20-1 NA CSANGQPNYGYTF
TRBJ1-5 NA TRBV2 NA CASREDQPQHF
TRBJ1-4 NA TRBV2 NA CASSFGQSPEKLFF
TRBJ1-3 many TRBV10-3 NA CAIRAAGPAGNTIYF
TRBJ1-2 many TRBV7-2 NA CASSLPGSNYGYTF
TRBJ2-6 NA TRBV4-2 NA CASSQVPQVSGANVLTF
TRBJ1-5 NA TRBV7-8 NA CASSYSKGLGNQPQHF
TRBJ1-4 NA TRBV3-1 TRBD1 CASSQDRDRYNEKLFF
TRBJ1-4 NA TRBV13 TRBD1 CASSYRTGATNEKLFF
TRBJ2-5 NA TRBV6-6 NA CASSYETQYF
TRBJ2-7 NA TRBV7-3 NA CASRVGTYEQYF
TRBJ1-2 NA TRBV11-2 TRBD1 CASSLDSDDRARSKTYGYTF
TRBJ2-5 many TRBV29-1 NA CSVDPGSGETQYF
TRBJ2-7 NA TRBV20-1 NA CSALGGTQTYEQYF
TRBJ1-1 few TRBV5-1 NA CASSLQEDTEAFF
TRBJ1-5 NA TRBV5-5 TRBD1 CASSAGQVSNQPQHF
TRBJ1-2 once TRBV29-1 TRBD1 CSVVWTGGLYEQYYGYTF
TRBJ1-5 NA TRBV15 NA CATLSGIGNQPQHF
TRBJ1-2 NA TRBV2 NA CASSEEIASGYTF
TRBJ1-1 NA TRBV25-1 NA CASSANGMGSMNTEAFF